The 21 T cell receptor beta chains below all came from one sample that was sequenced in a study of blood T cell repertoires in COVID-19. Repertoires were generated with immunoSEQ multiplex PCR, while TCRdb's copy carries only in-frame clones and drops some. In the table there are more than 75,000 clones, about 89% of which are singletons. The sample was peripheral blood. All receptors derive from a man aged 45 to 65 with COVID-19, enrolled during active disease.

The chain has TRBV27 and TRBJ1-3; D unresolved. Germline CDR1 MNHEY, CDR2 SMNVEV (reference sequence). This CDR3 is built from 15 residues. With 4 bases removed from V and 4 bases from J, the gap between germline ends came to 14 bases. CDR3 protein: CASSSTPQVGNTIYF. CDR3 coding DNA: TGTGCCAGCAGTTCCACCCCCCAGGTCGGAAACACCATATATTTT.

V gene TRBV7-2 combines with J gene TRBJ1-5; D is undetermined. The CDR3 loop spans 13 amino acids. Germline CDR1 and CDR2: SGHTA and FQGNSA. Trimming took off 2 bases at V and 2 bases at J, with 4 bases between the two ends. The CDR3 here is CASSLRGNQPQHF. In nucleotides, the CDR3 is TGTGCCAGCAGCTTACGGGGCAATCAGCCCCAGCATTTT.

This chain links TRBV6-5 with TRBJ1-3, with D maybe TRBD1 (6 bases). The CDR3 consists of 16 residues. The V gene lost 3 bases and the J gene lost 3 bases, with 15 bases spanning the gap. Per germline, CDR1 MNHEY and CDR2 SVGAGI. The CDR3 loop reads CASSYKKGDVGNTIYF. The CDR3 DNA follows: TGTGCCAGCAGTTATAAGAAGGGGGACGTTGGAAACACCATATATTTT.

This clone was recorded a few times. The gene calls are TRBV4-1 and TRBJ1-4; unclear D gene. The CDR3 spans 13 residues. CDR1 is MGHRA, CDR2 YSYEKL, per germline. The V and J ends lost 8 bases and 7 bases respectively, with 14 bases between them. CDR3 residues: CASSGLAAEKLFF. The CDR3 DNA reads as TGCGCCAGCTCTGGGCTGGCTGCTGAAAAACTGTTTTTT.

The V gene is TRBV6-5, the J gene TRBJ1-2; D possibly corresponds to TRBD1 (6 bases). Germline V CDR1 and CDR2: MNHEY, SVGAGI. V was pared by 6 bases and J by 8 bases, with 16 bases between. The CDR3 consists of 13 residues. The CDR3 loop reads CASSPNRVWGYTF. Here the CDR3 DNA reads TGTGCCAGCAGCCCGAACAGGGTCTGGGGCTACACCTTC.

This clone was seen a few times. The chain employs TRBV19 and TRBJ1-1; D might be TRBD1 (5 bases). V gave up 2 bases and J gave up 1 base, with 8 bases separating them. The CDR3 sequence is 14 residues long. Germline CDR1 LNHDA, CDR2 SQIVND (reference sequence). CDR3 residues: CASSIWGTNTEAFF. In DNA, the CDR3 is TGTGCCAGTAGTATATGGGGCACGAACACTGAAGCTTTCTTT.

J is TRBJ2-1 and V is TRBV11-3, with TRBD2 as a possible D gene (6 bases). Germline assignment: CDR1 SGHNT and CDR2 YENEEA. The CDR3 is 15 amino acids. Trimming shortened V by 5 bases and J by 1 base, and 12 bases separated the two germline ends. CDR3 residues: CASSPAGRSYNEQFF. The CDR3 nucleotides are TGTGCCAGCAGCCCAGCGGGCAGGTCCTACAATGAGCAGTTCTTC.

The chain joins TRBV7-2 to TRBJ1-5; the D gene is possibly TRBD1 (6 bases). Between the trimmed V and J ends, which lost 0 bases and 6 bases, there was a span of 12 bases. The CDR3 covers 15 residues. In germline, CDR1 is SGHTA, CDR2 FQGNSA. The CDR3 is CASSLASGGTQPQHF. The CDR3 DNA reads as TGTGCCAGCAGCTTAGCGTCGGGGGGCACTCAGCCCCAGCATTTT.

The chain couples TRBV4-1 to TRBJ1-1; 9 nucleotides agree with TRBD1. The CDR3 spans 15 residues. The V gene end was trimmed by 2 bases and the J gene end by 5 bases; junction bases not matched to a gene: 6. Germline-derived CDR1 and CDR2 are MGHRA and YSYEKL. The CDR3 DNA reads as TGCGCCAGCAGCCAATCAGGACAGGGGCTTACTGAAGCTTTCTTT. As protein: CASSQSGQGLTEAFF.

The chain links TRBV10-1 to TRBJ2-3, with D tentatively TRBD1 (6 bases). This CDR3 contains 17 residues. The germline CDR1 and CDR2 sequences are WNHNN and SYGVQD (reference sequence). V was trimmed by 5 bases and J by 8 bases, leaving 26 bases between them. CDR3 residues: CASSPRFTIQGSGTQYF. The CDR3 DNA sequence: TGCGCCAGCAGTCCTAGATTTACGATACAGGGTTCGGGTACGCAGTATTTT.

The chain links TRBV5-6 to TRBJ1-2, with 8 bases matching TRBD1. The V gene end was trimmed by 3 bases and the J gene end by 5 bases; junction bases not matched to a gene: 15. Germline V gives CDR1 SGHDT, CDR2 YYEEEE. This CDR3 has 17 amino acids. The CDR3 DNA sequence: TGTGCCAGCAGCTATCCGCCCCCGACAGGGGAGAGGTATGGCTACACCTTC. Amino acid sequence: CASSYPPPTGERYGYTF.

The gene calls are TRBV5-4 and TRBJ2-2; perhaps TRBD1 as D (5 bases). This CDR3 has 16 amino acids. Germline lookup yields CDR1 SGHNT and CDR2 YYREEE (reference sequence). The V end was cut by 4 bases, the J end by 5 bases, with 18 bases between. CDR3 region: CASSRDSPMGTGELFF. CDR3 in DNA: TGTGCCAGCAGCCGAGACAGCCCAATGGGGACCGGGGAGCTGTTTTTT.

The CDR3 DNA follows: TGTGCCAGCAGCTCTGTCTCCAGCGGGGGGGTCAATGAGCAGTTCTTC. As protein: CASSSVSSGGVNEQFF. V and J are TRBV11-2 and TRBJ2-1, with 10 nucleotides matching TRBD2. Germline trimming cut 4 bases from V and 6 bases from J; bases unmatched to any gene: 9. The length of the CDR3 is 16 residues. Germline V CDR1 and CDR2: SGHAT, FQNNGV.

This CDR3 reads CASSDNAGSWNYGYTF. DNA for the CDR3: TGTGCCAGCAGTGATAACGCAGGGTCCTGGAACTATGGCTACACCTTC. The chain employs TRBV25-1 and TRBJ1-2; a weak D match, TRBD1 (5 bases). This CDR3 has 16 residues. Germline V gene data show CDR1 as MGHDK and CDR2 as SYGVNS. V lost 3 bases and J lost 2, with 16 bases in between.

The chain has TRBV7-9 and TRBJ2-7, with D perhaps matching TRBD1 (5 bases). The CDR3 runs to 13 residues. CDR1 SEHNR and CDR2 FQNEAQ come from the germline V gene (reference sequence). V lost 7 bases, J lost 6 bases, and 16 bases lay in between. DNA for the CDR3: TGTGCCAGCACCCCGCTTGGGGCTCGCGAGCAGTACTTC. This translates into CASTPLGAREQYF.

The gene calls are TRBV24-1 and TRBJ2-5, with 7 positions matching TRBD1. This CDR3 has 15 amino acids. Losses at the gene ends were 3 bases for V and 1 base for J; bases not matched to a gene: 4. Germline CDR1 reads KGHDR; CDR2 reads SFDVKD. This chain's CDR3 is CATSDPGTVQETQYF. The CDR3 nucleotides are TGTGCCACCAGTGATCCAGGGACAGTCCAAGAGACCCAGTACTTC.

Written as DNA, the CDR3 is TGTGCCAGCAGCAAACAGGGGGCTGGCTACACCTTC. It codes for CASSKQGAGYTF. The chain employs TRBV11-1 and TRBJ1-2; 9 positions agree with TRBD1. There are 12 residues in the CDR3. Germline assignment: CDR1 SGHAT and CDR2 FQDESV (reference sequence). The junction had 2 bases not matched to a gene; V was cut back by 5 bases and J by 7 bases.

V usage is TRBV7-2 and J usage is TRBJ2-2, with D perhaps TRBD2 (6 bases). V was clipped by 1 base and J by 1 base, with 16 bases between them. The CDR3 loop spans 18 amino acids. Looked up from germline, CDR1 is SGHTA and CDR2 is FQGNSA. The CDR3 spells CASSLGVRAGRNTGELFF. As DNA, the CDR3 is TGTGCCAGCAGCTTAGGGGTCCGGGCGGGGAGGAACACCGGGGAGCTGTTTTTT.

The genes are TRBV4-2 and TRBJ1-2; 8 nucleotides line up with TRBD1. This CDR3 is 17 amino acids long. The germline gives CDR1 LGHNA, CDR2 YNFKEQ. J lost 3 bases, V lost 3 bases, and 12 bases had no gene match. The CDR3 region has the DNA TGTGCCAGCAGCCAGGCAGCGGGACAGGCTTCAGACTATGGCTACACCTTC. Amino acid sequence: CASSQAAGQASDYGYTF.

This rearrangement joins TRBV4-2 to TRBJ2-1, with 14 bases that match TRBD2. Germline assignment: CDR1 LGHNA and CDR2 YNFKEQ. With 3 bases clipped from V and 4 bases from J, the junction kept 5 bases outside the gene matches. This CDR3 has 17 amino acids. The CDR3 region has the DNA TGTGCCAGCAGCCAGGGGACTAGCGGGGGAGCTTACAATGAGCAGTTCTTC. Its protein product is CASSQGTSGGAYNEQFF.

This chain uses TRBV4-1 with TRBJ2-5, with D possibly being TRBD2 (5 bases). The V end lost 3 bases, the J end lost 1 base, and 18 bases lay between the germline ends. The CDR3 extends over 17 amino acids. The germline CDR1 and CDR2 sequences are MGHRA and YSYEKL. CDR3 region: CASSHILRRTRQETQYF. The CDR3 DNA follows: TGCGCCAGCAGCCATATACTTCGTCGGACTCGCCAAGAGACCCAGTACTTC.